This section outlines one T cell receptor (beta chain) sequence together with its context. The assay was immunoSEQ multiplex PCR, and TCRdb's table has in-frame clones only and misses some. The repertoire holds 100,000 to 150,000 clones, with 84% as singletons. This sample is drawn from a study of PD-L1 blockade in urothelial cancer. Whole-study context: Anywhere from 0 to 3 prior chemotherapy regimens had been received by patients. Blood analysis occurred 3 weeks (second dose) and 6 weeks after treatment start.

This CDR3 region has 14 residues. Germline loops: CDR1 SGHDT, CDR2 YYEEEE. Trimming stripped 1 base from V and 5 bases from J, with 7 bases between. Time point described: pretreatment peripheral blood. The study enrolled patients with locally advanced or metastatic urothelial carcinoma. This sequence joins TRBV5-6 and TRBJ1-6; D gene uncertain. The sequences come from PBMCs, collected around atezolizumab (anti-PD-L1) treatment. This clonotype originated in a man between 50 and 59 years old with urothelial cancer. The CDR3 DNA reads TGTGCCAGCAGCTTGTTCCCAGATAATTCACCCCTCCACTTT. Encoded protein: CASSLFPDNSPLHF.